The entry that follows covers one T cell receptor beta chain sequence. Its cognate antigen is unknown. The CDR3 runs 11 residues. Trimming left V 2 bases short and J 7 bases short, with 5 bases between. Germline CDR1 and CDR2: SGHNT and YYREEE (reference sequence). The data derive from a study of CD4+ T cells in melanoma. Overall study findings and caveats: A reported correlation linked neoantigen-specific CD4+ T cells to CD8+, macrophage and B cell function. Diverse differentiation states were reported for melanoma neoantigen-specific CD4+ T cells.

Here immunoSEQ multiplex PCR was the method, and the copy in TCRdb shows in-frame clones only, minus some. This table has about 54,000 clones, roughly three quarters appearing once. This clonotype was sampled from a human donor with melanoma. The J gene is TRBJ2-3, the V gene TRBV5-4; perhaps TRBD2 as D (5 bases). The sequenced sample was tumor tissue. The CDR3 protein is CASSFGNTQYF. DNA for the CDR3: TGTGCCAGCAGCTTCGGGAATACGCAGTATTTT.